Listed here are 2 T cell receptor beta chains from one sample, sequenced in a study of blood T cell repertoires in COVID-19. Produced via immunoSEQ multiplex PCR; TCRdb's table is partial and in-frame only. The sample shows tens of thousands of clones, roughly nine tenths of them seen only once. Sequenced: peripheral blood. All receptors derive from a man between 45 and 60 years old with active COVID-19.

The chain employs TRBV27 and TRBJ2-7, with 8 bases aligning to TRBD2. Unmatched junction bases numbered 6, after V lost 3 bases and J lost 2 bases. The length of the CDR3 is 15 residues. Germline-derived CDR1 and CDR2 are MNHEY and SMNVEV (reference sequence). For the CDR3, the DNA is TGTGCCAGCAGTTTTGTACTAGCGGCAACCTACGAGCAGTACTTC. This translates into CASSFVLAATYEQYF.

The chain combines TRBV7-9 with TRBJ1-1, with TRBD1 matching over 7 bases. The CDR3 is made up of 18 amino acids. J lost 1 base, V lost 4 bases, and 15 bases had no gene match. Germline V gene sequence: CDR1 SEHNR, CDR2 FQNEAQ (reference sequence). The CDR3 sequence: CASSSVGSGQAGNTEAFF. CDR3 coding DNA: TGTGCCAGCAGCTCCGTAGGTAGTGGACAGGCGGGGAACACTGAAGCTTTCTTT.